This T cell receptor beta chain came from a study of blood T cell repertoires in COVID-19. Turning to the study itself: Acute and convalescent COVID-19 specimens originated in the United States, Italy and Spain. From T cells, B-cell-depleted T cells, or PBMCs came the material, which was cDNA or gDNA.

Losses at the gene ends were 1 base for V and 0 bases for J; bases not matched to a gene: 5. The CDR3 sequence is 16 residues long. Germline lookup yields CDR1 MGHDK and CDR2 SYGVNS. Original handling: Researchers report that nucleated cell counts were estimated from reference gene primer amplification. The assay was immunoSEQ multiplex PCR, and TCRdb's table has in-frame clones only and misses some. Clonal size and the V and J genes are those of that table, whereas D and trimming came from the DNA. The top ten hold around 6.5% of the sample, which has about 170,000 clones, about 88% seen once. The chain has TRBV25-1 and TRBJ1-1, with 7 nucleotides matching TRBD1. The clonotype originates from a woman over 75 in a cohort sampled during active or convalescent COVID-19. The sequencing input was peripheral blood. The CDR3 nucleotides are TGTGCCAGCAGTGAATGGGACAGTCTTATGAACACTGAAGCTTTCTTT. This translates into CASSEWDSLMNTEAFF.